The sequence of this TCR beta chain was determined in a study of blood T cell repertoires in COVID-19. Across the whole study: Donors in the United States, Italy and Spain gave samples during acute or convalescent COVID-19.

This CDR3 spans 16 amino acids. Per germline, CDR1 SEHNR and CDR2 FQNEAQ (reference sequence). V shed 4 bases and J shed 2 bases, with 18 bases lying between them. Per the original methods: Amplification from reference gene primers served as the basis for estimated nucleated cell counts. Using immunoSEQ multiplex PCR, the repertoire was profiled, and TCRdb retains in-frame clones only, with some absent. The D gene and trimming were derived from the DNA, and the V and J assignments and clone size from that table. Among approximately 340,000 clones, about nine tenths were seen once, and the ten largest hold roughly 9.9%. This clone was seen a few times. Seattle's cohort entered during active infection and was followed longitudinally.

The clonotype was recovered from a man aged 25-40 years with COVID-19, enrolled during active disease. The sequenced sample was peripheral blood. This sequence joins TRBV7-9 and TRBJ2-7, with TRBD2 as a possible D gene (6 bases). The DNA of the CDR3 is TGTGCCAGCAGCTCCTGGGGGGACCCCGCCGCCTACGAGCAGTACTTC. Encoded protein: CASSSWGDPAAYEQYF.